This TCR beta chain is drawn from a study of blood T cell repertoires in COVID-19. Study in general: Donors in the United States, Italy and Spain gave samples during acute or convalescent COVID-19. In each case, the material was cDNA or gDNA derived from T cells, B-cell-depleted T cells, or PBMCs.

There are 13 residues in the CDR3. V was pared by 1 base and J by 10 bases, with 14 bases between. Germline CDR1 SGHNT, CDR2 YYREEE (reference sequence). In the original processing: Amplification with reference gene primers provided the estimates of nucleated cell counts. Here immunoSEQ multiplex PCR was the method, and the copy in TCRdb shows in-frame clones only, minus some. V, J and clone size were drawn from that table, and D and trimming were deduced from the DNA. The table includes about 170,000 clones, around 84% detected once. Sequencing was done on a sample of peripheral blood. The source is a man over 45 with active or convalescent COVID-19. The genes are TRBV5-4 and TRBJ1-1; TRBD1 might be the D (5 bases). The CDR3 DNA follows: TGTGCCAGCAGCTTGATGGTAGGGGATATAGCTTTCTTT. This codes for CASSLMVGDIAFF. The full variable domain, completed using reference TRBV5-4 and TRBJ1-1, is ETGVTQSPTHLIKTRGQQVTLRCSSQSGHNTVSWYQQALGQGPQFIFQYYREEENGRGNFPPRFSGLQFPNYSSELNVNALELDDSALYLCASSLMVGDIAFFGQGTRLTVV.